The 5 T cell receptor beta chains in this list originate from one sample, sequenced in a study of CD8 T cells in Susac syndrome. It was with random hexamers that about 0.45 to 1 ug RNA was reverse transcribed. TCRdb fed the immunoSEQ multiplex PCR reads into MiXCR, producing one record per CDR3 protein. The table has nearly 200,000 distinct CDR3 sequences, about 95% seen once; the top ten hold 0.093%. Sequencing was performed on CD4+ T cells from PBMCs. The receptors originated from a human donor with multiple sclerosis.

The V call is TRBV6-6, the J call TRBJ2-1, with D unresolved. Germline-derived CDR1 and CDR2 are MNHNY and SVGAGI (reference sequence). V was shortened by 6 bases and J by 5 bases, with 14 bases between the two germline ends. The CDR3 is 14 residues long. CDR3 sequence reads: CASSYRIDNNEQFF. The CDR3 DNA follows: TGTGCCAGCAGCTACCGGATCGACAACAATGAGCAGTTCTTC.

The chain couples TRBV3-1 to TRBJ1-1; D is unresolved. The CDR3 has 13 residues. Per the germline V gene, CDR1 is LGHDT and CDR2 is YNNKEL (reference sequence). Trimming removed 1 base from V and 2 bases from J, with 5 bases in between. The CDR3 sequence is CASSQVRNTEAFF. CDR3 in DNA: TGTGCCAGCAGCCAAGTCCGAAACACTGAAGCTTTCTTT.

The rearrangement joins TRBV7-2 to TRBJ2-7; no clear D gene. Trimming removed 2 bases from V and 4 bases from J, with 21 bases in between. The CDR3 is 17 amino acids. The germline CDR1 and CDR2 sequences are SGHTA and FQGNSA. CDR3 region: CASSLRVGEHLRYEQYF. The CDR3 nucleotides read TGTGCCAGCAGCTTAAGGGTCGGCGAGCACCTTAGGTACGAGCAGTACTTC.

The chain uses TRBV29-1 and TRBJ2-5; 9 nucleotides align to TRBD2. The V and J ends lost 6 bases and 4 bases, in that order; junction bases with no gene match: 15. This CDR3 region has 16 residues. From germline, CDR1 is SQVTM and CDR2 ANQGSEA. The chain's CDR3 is CSVPPGGGGLGETQYF. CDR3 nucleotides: TGCAGCGTGCCCCCCGGCGGGGGGGGGCTAGGAGAGACCCAGTACTTC.

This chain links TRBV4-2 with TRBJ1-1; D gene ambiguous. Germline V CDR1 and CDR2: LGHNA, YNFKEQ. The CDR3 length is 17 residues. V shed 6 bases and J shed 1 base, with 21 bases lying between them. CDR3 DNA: TGTGCCAGCAGGCCAAGTTCAAGATCGCCCGCGAACACTGAAGCTTTCTTT. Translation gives CASRPSSRSPANTEAFF.